These 16 T cell receptor beta chains came from one sample sequenced in a study of T cell repertoires in cytomegalovirus infection (dated by TCRdb to between 2018 and 2021). Reading the label with the study, this specimen's treatment or condition is: in vitro stimulation with specific CMV peptide epitopes to enrich CMV-specific T cells. The instrument was an Illumina HiSeq 1500. The raw public data were reprocessed by TCRdb itself: fastp quality trimming at Q25, MiXCR clonotype calling, in-frame beta chains only. Entries are consolidated by CDR3 protein sequence, retaining the most common genes and DNA. The sample includes a few hundred thousand distinct CDR3 sequences, with about two fifths observed a single time. In total, the top ten clones hold just under 45% of the sample. No antigen has been assigned to these receptors. The sequencing used cultured PBMCs, collected from culture after CMV antigen stimulation. These TCRs come from a human donor in good health (CMV status not recorded). Some clones in this sample may be carry-over from other donors' samples.

In its sample, this clonotype was seen a few times. The chain couples TRBV6-5 to TRBJ1-1; D not certain. Trimming removed 2 bases at V and 11 bases at J, with 9 bases between. The CDR3 has 11 residues. Germline-derived CDR1 and CDR2 are MNHEY and SVGAGI. The CDR3: CASSYGRTAFF. CDR3 DNA: TGTGCCAGCAGTTACGGCCGAACGGCTTTCTTT.

J is TRBJ2-1 and V is TRBV6-6; D gene ambiguous. Trimming took off 2 bases at V and 9 bases at J, with 5 bases between the two ends. The CDR3 sequence is 11 residues long. CDR1 is MNHNY, CDR2 SVGAGI, per germline (reference sequence). CDR3 sequence (DNA): TGTGCCAGCAGTTACGCCAGTGAGCAGTTCTTC. Amino acids: CASSYASEQFF.

This clonotype was observed a few times. The rearrangement joins TRBV6-5 to TRBJ2-2; D is tentatively TRBD1 or TRBD2 (5 bases each). V was shortened by 6 bases and J by 4 bases, with 15 bases between the two germline ends. The CDR3 is made up of 15 amino acids. Germline lookup yields CDR1 MNHEY and CDR2 SVGAGI. The CDR3 protein is CASRGRGHATGELFF. CDR3 bases: TGTGCCAGCAGGGGACGCGGCCACGCCACCGGGGAGCTGTTTTTT.

This clonotype has only a few counts. The chain has TRBV7-9 and TRBJ2-5; D uncertain. Trimming cost V 1 base and J 2 bases, with 8 bases left between them. The germline CDR1 and CDR2 sequences are SEHNR and FQNEAQ (reference sequence). CDR3 size: 14 residues. The DNA of the CDR3 is TGTGCCAGCAGCTTAGTGGTTCAGCAAGAGACCCAGTACTTC. It is translated as CASSLVVQQETQYF.

The rearrangement links TRBV28 to TRBJ1-5, with 7 bases matching TRBD1. The CDR3 length is 18 residues. CDR1 and CDR2 (germline): MDHEN, SYDVKM. Losses at the gene ends were 3 bases for V and 1 base for J; bases not matched to a gene: 12. The CDR3 region is CASSFSLAGGESNQPQHF. The CDR3 DNA sequence: TGTGCCAGCAGTTTTTCATTGGCAGGGGGAGAGAGCAATCAGCCCCAGCATTTT.

This clonotype has only one observation. At one of its ends the junction is not consistent with the germline gene, which may arise from a read error. This rearrangement joins TRBV4-1 to TRBJ1-3; D is possibly TRBD1 (5 bases). Germline values: CDR1 MGHRA, CDR2 YSYEKL. This CDR3 spans 16 amino acids. The CDR3: CASSRQLTEFGNTVYF. The CDR3 coding sequence is TGCGCCAGCAGCCGACAATTGACAGAGTTTGGAAACACCGTATATTTT.

This chain connects TRBV6-6 to TRBJ2-3; D gene unclear. The germline V and J ends were trimmed by 3 bases and 0 bases, with 10 bases remaining between them. The CDR3 length is 15 residues. Germline values: CDR1 MNHNY, CDR2 SVGAGI (reference sequence). The CDR3 is CASSYGTSSTDTQYF. In nucleotides, the CDR3 is TGTGCCAGCAGTTATGGAACTTCTAGCACAGATACGCAGTATTTT.

The chain uses TRBV6-2 or TRBV6-3 and TRBJ2-3, with D tentatively TRBD2 (5 bases). The length of the CDR3 is 15 residues. Germline V gives CDR1 MNHEY, CDR2 SVGEGT. Deletions cut 2 bases from V and 2 bases from J, with 11 bases between. For the CDR3, the DNA is TGTGCCAGCAGTTACCTACCGCGGGTCACAGATACGCAGTATTTT. It yields the protein CASSYLPRVTDTQYF.

The rearrangement links TRBV7-3 to TRBJ1-6, with a tentative D call TRBD1 (6 bases). The germline V gene encodes CDR1 SGHTA and CDR2 FQGTGA. Trimming removed 4 bases at V and 9 bases at J, with 13 bases between. The CDR3 contains 14 residues. The CDR3 is CASSSQGMVSPLHF. As DNA, the CDR3 is TGTGCCAGCAGCTCCCAGGGGATGGTTTCACCCCTCCACTTT.

This clonotype was seen a few times. The chain links TRBV12-3 or TRBV12-4 to TRBJ2-7; TRBD1 matches 7 bases. V lost 5 bases, J lost 7 bases, and 14 bases stayed unmatched. This CDR3 is built from 15 residues. The CDR3, as DNA: TGTGCCAGCAGTGTAGGGGGCCGGGTCTCTTTGGAGCAGTACTTC. It translates to CASSVGGRVSLEQYF.

This clonotype was recorded at least ten times. The J gene is TRBJ1-2, the V gene TRBV7-2; 7 bases line up with TRBD1. J gave up 4 bases and V 1 base, and 9 bases lay outside the gene matches. CDR3 length: 16 residues. Germline CDR1 reads SGHTA; CDR2 reads FQGNSA. The DNA of the CDR3 is TGTGCCAGCAGCTTAGACATCGGGACAGTGGGCTATGGCTACACCTTC. As protein: CASSLDIGTVGYGYTF.

The V and J genes are TRBV7-2 and TRBJ2-2; weak D call: TRBD1 (6 bases). The CDR3 is 16 amino acids. V lost 3 bases to trimming and J lost 5 bases, with 16 bases between them. Germline V gene sequence: CDR1 SGHTA, CDR2 FQGNSA. As DNA, the CDR3 is TGTGCCAGCAGCTTTAGCCCTGCTAGGGGGACCGGGGAGCTGTTTTTT. It yields the protein CASSFSPARGTGELFF.

The chain joins TRBV12-3 or TRBV12-4 to TRBJ1-5; D uncertain. This CDR3 comprises 14 residues. V shed 3 bases and J shed 1 base, with 7 bases lying between them. The CDR3 DNA sequence: TGTGCCAGCAGTTTTCTACCAAGCAATCAGCCCCAGCATTTT. It specifies CASSFLPSNQPQHF.

This sequence joins TRBV14 and TRBJ1-6; D unclear. This CDR3 comprises 14 residues. Germline loops: CDR1 SGHDN, CDR2 FVKESK. Trimming pared 1 base from V and 10 bases from J, leaving 11 bases between. CDR3 bases: TGTGCCAGCAGCCAAGGGGTCCTAGGATCACCCCTCCACTTT. This translates into CASSQGVLGSPLHF.

This clonotype was detected many times. V is TRBV7-2 and J is TRBJ1-4, with TRBD1 matching over 7 bases. V lost 4 bases and J lost 4; bases outside the gene matches: 6. Looked up from germline, CDR1 is SGHTA and CDR2 is FQGNSA. CDR3 size: 15 residues. DNA for the CDR3: TGTGCCAGCAGCTACAGGGGCCGCTTTAATGAAAAACTGTTTTTT. Translated, it gives CASSYRGRFNEKLFF.

V and J are TRBV6-6 and TRBJ2-1; 7 bases are shared with TRBD1. The V segment lost 6 bases and the J segment 3 bases; nucleotides outside the gene matches: 5. The CDR3 extends over 14 amino acids. The germline V gene has CDR1 MNHNY and CDR2 SVGAGI (reference sequence). Here the CDR3 reads CASRGTDNYNEQFF. CDR3 DNA sequence: TGTGCCAGCAGAGGGACAGACAACTACAATGAGCAGTTCTTC.